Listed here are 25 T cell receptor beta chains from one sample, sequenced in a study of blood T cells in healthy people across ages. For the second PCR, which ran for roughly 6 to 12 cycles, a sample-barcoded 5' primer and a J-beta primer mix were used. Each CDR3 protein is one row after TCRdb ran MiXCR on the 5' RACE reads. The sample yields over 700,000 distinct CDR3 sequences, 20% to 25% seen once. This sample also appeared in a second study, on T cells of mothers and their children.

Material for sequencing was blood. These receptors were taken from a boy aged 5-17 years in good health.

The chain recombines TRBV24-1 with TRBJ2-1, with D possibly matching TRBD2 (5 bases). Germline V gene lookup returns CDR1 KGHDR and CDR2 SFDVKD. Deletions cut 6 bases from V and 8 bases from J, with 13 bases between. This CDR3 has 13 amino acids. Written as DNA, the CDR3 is TGTGCCACCAGTAAGGCGGGTATGGATGAGCAGTTCTTC. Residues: CATSKAGMDEQFF.

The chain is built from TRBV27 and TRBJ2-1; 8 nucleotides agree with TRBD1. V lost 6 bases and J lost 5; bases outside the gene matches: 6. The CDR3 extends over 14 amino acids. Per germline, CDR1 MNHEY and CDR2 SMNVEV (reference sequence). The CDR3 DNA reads TGTGCCAGCAGCCCTGGACAGGGAGACAATGAGCAGTTCTTC. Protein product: CASSPGQGDNEQFF.

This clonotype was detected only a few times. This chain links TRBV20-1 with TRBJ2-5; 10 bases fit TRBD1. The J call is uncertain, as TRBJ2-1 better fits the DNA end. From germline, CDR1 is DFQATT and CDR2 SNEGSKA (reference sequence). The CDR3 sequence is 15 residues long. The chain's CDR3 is CSAPTRDRGNDEQFF. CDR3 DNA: TGCAGTGCTCCTACCAGGGACAGGGGTAACGACGAGCAGTTCTTC.

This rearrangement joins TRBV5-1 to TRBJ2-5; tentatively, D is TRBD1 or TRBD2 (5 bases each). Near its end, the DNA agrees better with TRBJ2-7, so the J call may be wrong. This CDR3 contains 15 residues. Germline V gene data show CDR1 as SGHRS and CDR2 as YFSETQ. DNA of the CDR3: TGCGCCAGCAGCTCCTACCGGGGCGGCTCCTACGAGCAGTACTTC. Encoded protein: CASSSYRGGSYEQYF.

The CDR3 DNA reads TGTGCCAGCAGTTACGGTCGTGGGCAGTACTTC. Amino acids: CASSYGRGQYF. V is TRBV6-2 or TRBV6-3 and J is TRBJ2-7; D remains ambiguous. The CDR3 is 11 residues long. The germline V and J ends were trimmed by 2 bases and 9 bases, with 8 bases remaining between them. Germline V gene sequence: CDR1 MNHEY, CDR2 SVGEGT.

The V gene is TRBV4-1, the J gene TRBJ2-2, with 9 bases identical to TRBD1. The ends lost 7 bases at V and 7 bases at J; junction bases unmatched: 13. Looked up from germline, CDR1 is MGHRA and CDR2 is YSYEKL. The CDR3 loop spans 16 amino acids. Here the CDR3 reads CASTWGQGKGDGELFF. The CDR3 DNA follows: TGCGCCAGCACTTGGGGACAGGGAAAAGGAGACGGGGAGCTGTTTTTT.

CDR3 sequence (DNA): TGTGCCAGCAAGACGTACGCGGGAATGAACACTGAAGCTTTCTTT. It specifies CASKTYAGMNTEAFF. The chain carries TRBV6-1 and TRBJ1-1; D call uncertain. Germline loops: CDR1 MNHNS, CDR2 SASEGT. V shed 7 bases and J shed 0 bases, with 15 bases lying between them. The CDR3 totals 15 residues.

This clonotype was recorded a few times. CDR3 protein: CASSSSALSSYNSPLHF. The CDR3 region has the DNA TGTGCCAGCAGCTCCTCGGCACTGAGCTCCTATAATTCACCCCTCCACTTT. The V call is TRBV7-6, the J call TRBJ1-6; D is ambiguous. V lost 4 bases to trimming and J lost 0 bases, with 13 bases between them. In germline, CDR1 is SGHVS, CDR2 FNYEAQ. This CDR3 is built from 17 residues.

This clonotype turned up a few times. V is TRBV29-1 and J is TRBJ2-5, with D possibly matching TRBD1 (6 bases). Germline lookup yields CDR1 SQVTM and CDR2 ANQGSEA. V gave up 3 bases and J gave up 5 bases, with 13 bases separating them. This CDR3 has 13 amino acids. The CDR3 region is CSVEGQGMETQYF. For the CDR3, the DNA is TGCAGCGTTGAGGGGCAGGGGATGGAGACCCAGTACTTC.

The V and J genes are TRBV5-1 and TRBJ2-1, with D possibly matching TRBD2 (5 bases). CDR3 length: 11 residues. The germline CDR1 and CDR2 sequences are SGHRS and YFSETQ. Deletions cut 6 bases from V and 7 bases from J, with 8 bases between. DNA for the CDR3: TGCGCCAGCACGACTAAGAATGAGCAGTTCTTC. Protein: CASTTKNEQFF. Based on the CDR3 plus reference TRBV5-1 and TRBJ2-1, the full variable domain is KAGVTQTPRYLIKTRGQQVTLSCSPISGHRSVSWYQQTPGQGLQFLFEYFSETQRNKGNFPGRFSGRQFSNSRSEMNVSTLELGDSALYLCASTTKNEQFFGPGTRLTVL.

CDR3 sequence (DNA): TGCAGTGCTAGAGAAACTAGCGCAAGCTACAATGAGCAGTTCTTC. This codes for CSARETSASYNEQFF. This rearrangement joins TRBV20-1 to TRBJ2-1; the match to TRBD2 covers 7 bases. Germline lookup yields CDR1 DFQATT and CDR2 SNEGSKA (reference sequence). The V gene end was trimmed by 0 bases and the J gene end by 3 bases; junction bases not matched to a gene: 5. The length of the CDR3 is 15 residues.

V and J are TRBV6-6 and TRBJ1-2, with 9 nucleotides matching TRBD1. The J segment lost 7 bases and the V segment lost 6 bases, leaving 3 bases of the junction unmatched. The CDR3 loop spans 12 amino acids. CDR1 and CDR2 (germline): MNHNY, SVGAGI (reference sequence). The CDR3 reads CASRMDRGGYTF. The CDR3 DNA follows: TGTGCCAGCAGAATGGACAGGGGTGGCTACACCTTC.

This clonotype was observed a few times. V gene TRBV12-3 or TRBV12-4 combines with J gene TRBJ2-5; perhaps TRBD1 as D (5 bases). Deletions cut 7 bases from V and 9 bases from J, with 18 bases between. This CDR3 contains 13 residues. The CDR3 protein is CASTNYDSLAQYF. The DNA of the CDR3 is TGTGCCAGCACCAACTACGACAGTTTGGCCCAGTACTTC.

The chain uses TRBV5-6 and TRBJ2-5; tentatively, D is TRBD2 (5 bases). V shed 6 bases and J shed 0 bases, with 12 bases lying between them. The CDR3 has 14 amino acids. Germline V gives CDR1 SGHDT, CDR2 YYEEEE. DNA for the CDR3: TGTGCCAGCACCGTTCTAGCTTACCAAGAGACCCAGTACTTC. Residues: CASTVLAYQETQYF.

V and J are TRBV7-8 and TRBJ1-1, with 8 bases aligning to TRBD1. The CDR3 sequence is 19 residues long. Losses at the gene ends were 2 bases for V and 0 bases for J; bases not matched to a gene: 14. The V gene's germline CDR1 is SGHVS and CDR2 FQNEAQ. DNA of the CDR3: TGTGCCAGCAGCTTAAGCCTACAGGGGGGCGGCACCATGAACACTGAAGCTTTCTTT. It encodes CASSLSLQGGGTMNTEAFF.

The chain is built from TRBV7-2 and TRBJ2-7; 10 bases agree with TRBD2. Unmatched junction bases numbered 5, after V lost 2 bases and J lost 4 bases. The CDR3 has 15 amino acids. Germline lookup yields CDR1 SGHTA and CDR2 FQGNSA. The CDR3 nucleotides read TGTGCCAGCAGCTTACTAGCGGGAGATTTATACGAGCAGTACTTC. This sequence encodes CASSLLAGDLYEQYF.

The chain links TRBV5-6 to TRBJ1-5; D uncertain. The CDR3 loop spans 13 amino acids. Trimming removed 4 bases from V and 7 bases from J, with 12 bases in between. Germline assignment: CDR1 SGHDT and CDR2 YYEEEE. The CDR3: CASSAGAGQPQHF. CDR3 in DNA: TGTGCCAGCAGCGCGGGCGCGGGGCAGCCCCAGCATTTT.

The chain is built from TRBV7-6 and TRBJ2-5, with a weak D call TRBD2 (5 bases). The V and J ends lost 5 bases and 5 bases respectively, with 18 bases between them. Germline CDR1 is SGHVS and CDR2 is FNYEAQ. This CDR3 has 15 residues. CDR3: CASSPVVRGQETQYF. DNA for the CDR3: TGTGCCAGCAGCCCGGTGGTACGGGGTCAGGAGACCCAGTACTTC.

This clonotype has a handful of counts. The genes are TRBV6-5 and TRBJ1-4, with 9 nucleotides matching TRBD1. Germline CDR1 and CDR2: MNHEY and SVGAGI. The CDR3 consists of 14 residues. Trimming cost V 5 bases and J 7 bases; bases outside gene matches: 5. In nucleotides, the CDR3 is TGTGCCAGCAGTCCCGGGACAGGGCGTGAAAAACTGTTTTTT. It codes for CASSPGTGREKLFF.

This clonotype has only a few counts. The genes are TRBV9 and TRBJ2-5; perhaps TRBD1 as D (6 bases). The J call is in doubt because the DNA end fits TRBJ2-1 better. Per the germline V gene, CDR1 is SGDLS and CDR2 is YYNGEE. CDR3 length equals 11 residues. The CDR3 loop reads CASRGAGEQFF. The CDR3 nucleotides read TGTGCCAGCAGGGGGGCCGGTGAGCAGTTCTTC.

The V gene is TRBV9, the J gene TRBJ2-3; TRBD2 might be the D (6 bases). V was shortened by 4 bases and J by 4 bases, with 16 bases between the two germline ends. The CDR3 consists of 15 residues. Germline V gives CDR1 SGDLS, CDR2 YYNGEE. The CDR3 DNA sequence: TGTGCCAGCAGCACGGGGGTAACCTTCGCAGATACGCAGTATTTT. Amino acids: CASSTGVTFADTQYF.

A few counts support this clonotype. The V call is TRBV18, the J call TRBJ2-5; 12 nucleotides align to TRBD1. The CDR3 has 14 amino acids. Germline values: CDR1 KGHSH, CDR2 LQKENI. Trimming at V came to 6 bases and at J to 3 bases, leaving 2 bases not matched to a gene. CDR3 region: CASSGTGGEETQYF. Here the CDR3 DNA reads TGTGCCAGCTCCGGGACAGGGGGCGAAGAGACCCAGTACTTC.

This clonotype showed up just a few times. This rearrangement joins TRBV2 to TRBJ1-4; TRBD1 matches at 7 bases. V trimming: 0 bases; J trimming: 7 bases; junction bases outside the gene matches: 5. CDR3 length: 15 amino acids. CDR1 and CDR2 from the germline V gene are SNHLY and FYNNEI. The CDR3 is CASSEADREAEKLFF. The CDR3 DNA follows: TGTGCCAGCAGTGAAGCCGACAGGGAGGCTGAAAAACTGTTTTTT.

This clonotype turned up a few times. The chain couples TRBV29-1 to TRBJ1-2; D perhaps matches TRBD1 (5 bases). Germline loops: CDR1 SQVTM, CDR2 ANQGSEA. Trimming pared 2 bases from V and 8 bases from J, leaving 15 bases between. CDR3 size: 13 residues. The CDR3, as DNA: TGCAGCGTTGAACGGATTACGGGGGGAGGCTACACCTTC. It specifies CSVERITGGGYTF.

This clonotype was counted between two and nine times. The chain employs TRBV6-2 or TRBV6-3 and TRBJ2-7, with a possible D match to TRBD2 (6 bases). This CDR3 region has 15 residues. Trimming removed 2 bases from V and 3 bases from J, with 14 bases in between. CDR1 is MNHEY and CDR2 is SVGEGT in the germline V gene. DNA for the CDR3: TGTGCCAGCAGTTACCCCATCGGGGGATACTACGAGCAGTACTTC. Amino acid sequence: CASSYPIGGYYEQYF.